This is a list of T cell receptor beta chains from one sample in a study of T-cell reconstitution after alpha-beta-depleted transplantation in children. TCRdb reprocessed the PCR reads with MiXCR, giving one entry per CDR3 protein. The sample lists fewer than 85,000 distinct CDR3 sequences, 14% occurring once. The sequencing here drew on PBMCs, mostly from graft donor cells, taken 180 days after TCRalphabeta/CD19-depleted stem cell transplant. The receptors originated from a male patient aged 2-9 years who had a stem cell transplant for acute lymphoblastic leukemia, so the T cells may come from the graft donor. The conserved cysteine and the conserved F or W are not part of the CDR3 here. The D gene is left open where the match is weak. The size of a clone is reported for some rows only, either as once, few or many, or as a class for expanded clones.

len: 12
j_gene: TRBJ1-1
v_gene: TRBV29-1
d_gene: NA
abundance: NA
CDR3aa: SARYWGMNTEAF

len: 17
j_gene: TRBJ1-4
v_gene: TRBV13
d_gene: TRBD1
abundance: few
CDR3aa: ASSLVVTGTSATNEKLF

len: 11
j_gene: TRBJ1-2
v_gene: TRBV7-3
d_gene: NA
abundance: many
CDR3aa: ASSLAANYGYT

len: 13
j_gene: TRBJ1-5
v_gene: TRBV6-2/TRBV6-3
d_gene: NA
abundance: NA
CDR3aa: ASSYMGAGNQPQH

len: 11
j_gene: TRBJ1-1
v_gene: TRBV5-1
d_gene: NA
abundance: few
CDR3aa: ASSLTRTNGAF

len: 12
j_gene: TRBJ2-5
v_gene: TRBV20-1
d_gene: TRBD1
abundance: NA
CDR3aa: SAGGNRGRGTQY

len: 11
j_gene: TRBJ2-2
v_gene: TRBV18
d_gene: NA
abundance: few
CDR3aa: ASSLGDTGELF

len: 13
j_gene: TRBJ2-1
v_gene: TRBV6-5
d_gene: NA
abundance: many
CDR3aa: ASSYLPDSYNEQF

len: 12
j_gene: TRBJ1-1
v_gene: TRBV5-1
d_gene: NA
abundance: NA
CDR3aa: ASSPPGRNTEAF

len: 13
j_gene: TRBJ2-1
v_gene: TRBV6-6
d_gene: TRBD2
abundance: many
CDR3aa: ASSYSSGGAREQF

len: 11
j_gene: TRBJ2-5
v_gene: TRBV20-1
d_gene: TRBD1
abundance: few
CDR3aa: SARPTGVETQY

len: 13
j_gene: TRBJ1-5
v_gene: TRBV12-3/TRBV12-4
d_gene: TRBD1
abundance: NA
CDR3aa: ASSLRTGVSQPQH

len: 11
j_gene: TRBJ1-3
v_gene: TRBV20-1
d_gene: NA
abundance: few
CDR3aa: SASVTSGNTIY

len: 12
j_gene: TRBJ2-7
v_gene: TRBV4-3
d_gene: NA
abundance: few
CDR3aa: ASSQDQGGYEQY

len: 15
j_gene: TRBJ1-2
v_gene: TRBV6-2/TRBV6-3
d_gene: NA
abundance: NA
CDR3aa: ASNSTSRRGIWYGYT

len: 11
j_gene: TRBJ2-1
v_gene: TRBV20-1
d_gene: TRBD1
abundance: few
CDR3aa: SAGPTDRDEQF

len: 11
j_gene: TRBJ1-2
v_gene: TRBV4-3
d_gene: NA
abundance: few
CDR3aa: ASSQDRNYGYT

len: 14
j_gene: TRBJ2-1
v_gene: TRBV19
d_gene: NA
abundance: NA
CDR3aa: ASSIVGGASYNEQF

len: 13
j_gene: TRBJ2-1
v_gene: TRBV5-5
d_gene: NA
abundance: many
CDR3aa: ASSLEVRGWNEQF

len: 14
j_gene: TRBJ1-3
v_gene: TRBV9
d_gene: NA
abundance: few
CDR3aa: ASSAHGGESGNTIY

len: 13
j_gene: TRBJ2-3
v_gene: TRBV11-2
d_gene: NA
abundance: NA
CDR3aa: ASSLDFDSTDTQY

len: 12
j_gene: TRBJ2-7
v_gene: TRBV3-1
d_gene: NA
abundance: NA
CDR3aa: ASSRPGLPYEQY

len: 14
j_gene: TRBJ2-3
v_gene: TRBV10-3
d_gene: TRBD2
abundance: few
CDR3aa: AISDISGGATDTQY

len: 14
j_gene: TRBJ2-1
v_gene: TRBV7-7
d_gene: TRBD2
abundance: few
CDR3aa: ASSLKSGGAADEQF

len: 11
j_gene: TRBJ1-1
v_gene: TRBV7-2
d_gene: NA
abundance: many
CDR3aa: ASSRMGNTEAF

len: 14
j_gene: TRBJ2-7
v_gene: TRBV7-2
d_gene: TRBD2
abundance: many
CDR3aa: ASSLVRASGNYEQY

len: 13
j_gene: TRBJ2-1
v_gene: TRBV5-1
d_gene: NA
abundance: NA
CDR3aa: ASAPGVASYNEQF

len: 13
j_gene: TRBJ1-1
v_gene: TRBV12-3/TRBV12-4
d_gene: TRBD1
abundance: many
CDR3aa: ASSSRTGRITEAF

len: 13
j_gene: TRBJ2-1
v_gene: TRBV7-9
d_gene: NA
abundance: few
CDR3aa: ASSQGQAGGSEQF

len: 14
j_gene: TRBJ2-7
v_gene: TRBV4-1
d_gene: TRBD2
abundance: NA
CDR3aa: ASSQEGAGVPNEQY

len: 12
j_gene: TRBJ1-1
v_gene: TRBV12-3/TRBV12-4
d_gene: TRBD1
abundance: NA
CDR3aa: ASSSGQGYTEAF

len: 9
j_gene: TRBJ2-2
v_gene: TRBV27
d_gene: NA
abundance: NA
CDR3aa: AKTDTGELF

len: 11
j_gene: TRBJ2-1
v_gene: TRBV28
d_gene: TRBD2
abundance: NA
CDR3aa: AGSAGGIGEQF

len: 10
j_gene: TRBJ2-5
v_gene: TRBV9
d_gene: NA
abundance: NA
CDR3aa: ASSPNQETQY

len: 16
j_gene: TRBJ1-2
v_gene: TRBV9
d_gene: NA
abundance: NA
CDR3aa: ASSFRGSGMGANYGYT

len: 14
j_gene: TRBJ1-3
v_gene: TRBV28
d_gene: NA
abundance: NA
CDR3aa: ASSFWAGASGNTIY

len: 13
j_gene: TRBJ2-7
v_gene: TRBV5-1
d_gene: TRBD1
abundance: NA
CDR3aa: ASSLAARQGYEQY

len: 13
j_gene: TRBJ2-1
v_gene: TRBV7-9
d_gene: TRBD1
abundance: few
CDR3aa: ASSSWTGSYNEQF

len: 9
j_gene: TRBJ1-2
v_gene: TRBV20-1
d_gene: NA
abundance: NA
CDR3aa: SARRGEGYT

len: 16
j_gene: TRBJ1-5
v_gene: TRBV20-1
d_gene: NA
abundance: few
CDR3aa: SARRQGKVLGSNQPQH

len: 15
j_gene: TRBJ1-5
v_gene: TRBV6-5
d_gene: NA
abundance: NA
CDR3aa: ASSYFDSGSFNQPQH

len: 9
j_gene: TRBJ2-5
v_gene: TRBV20-1
d_gene: NA
abundance: few
CDR3aa: SAPHPETQY

len: 14
j_gene: TRBJ1-5
v_gene: TRBV4-2
d_gene: NA
abundance: NA
CDR3aa: ASSQDGPGVNQPQH

len: 12
j_gene: TRBJ2-1
v_gene: TRBV6-5
d_gene: NA
abundance: NA
CDR3aa: ASSYSGLLNEQF

len: 12
j_gene: TRBJ1-4
v_gene: TRBV5-6
d_gene: NA
abundance: NA
CDR3aa: ASSLGQFNEKLF

len: 12
j_gene: TRBJ2-7
v_gene: TRBV10-3
d_gene: NA
abundance: NA
CDR3aa: ATTHRAIAYEQY

len: 12
j_gene: TRBJ2-3
v_gene: TRBV10-3
d_gene: NA
abundance: NA
CDR3aa: AISEQGEADTQY

len: 13
j_gene: TRBJ1-1
v_gene: TRBV6-5
d_gene: NA
abundance: few
CDR3aa: ASSYSGGANTEAF

len: 13
j_gene: TRBJ1-4
v_gene: TRBV20-1
d_gene: NA
abundance: few
CDR3aa: SASLPGPANEKLF

len: 12
j_gene: TRBJ2-7
v_gene: TRBV7-8
d_gene: TRBD1
abundance: few
CDR3aa: ASSPRTGVSEQY

len: 13
j_gene: TRBJ2-7
v_gene: TRBV28
d_gene: NA
abundance: NA
CDR3aa: ASSLIGPRPYEQY

len: 13
j_gene: TRBJ1-5
v_gene: TRBV6-1
d_gene: NA
abundance: many
CDR3aa: ASSLRQTSNQPQH

len: 12
j_gene: TRBJ1-2
v_gene: TRBV12-3/TRBV12-4
d_gene: NA
abundance: NA
CDR3aa: ASSIGPVNYGYT

len: 12
j_gene: TRBJ2-5
v_gene: TRBV5-1
d_gene: TRBD2
abundance: few
CDR3aa: ASSPRRGEETQY

len: 11
j_gene: TRBJ1-4
v_gene: TRBV20-1
d_gene: NA
abundance: many
CDR3aa: SASNRGIEKLF

len: 12
j_gene: TRBJ1-1
v_gene: TRBV9
d_gene: TRBD1
abundance: NA
CDR3aa: ASSVVGQGSEAF

len: 10
j_gene: TRBJ2-7
v_gene: TRBV10-3
d_gene: NA
abundance: many
CDR3aa: AINSGHTEQY

len: 13
j_gene: TRBJ2-4
v_gene: TRBV5-6
d_gene: NA
abundance: few
CDR3aa: ASSLGFPGVNIQY

len: 10
j_gene: TRBJ1-2
v_gene: TRBV7-9
d_gene: NA
abundance: NA
CDR3aa: ASSLDVQGYT

len: 13
j_gene: TRBJ2-5
v_gene: TRBV4-2
d_gene: NA
abundance: NA
CDR3aa: ASSQGVREISTQY